The text below deals with one T cell receptor beta chain. Antigen unknown. Other DNA sequences from this sample encode an identical CDR3 as well. Some clones are missing from TCRdb's copy, which holds only in-frame ones; the method was immunoSEQ multiplex PCR. The sample includes approximately 320,000 clones, approximately 67% of them seen just once. The data are from a study of cytotoxic CD8 clonotypes in ibrutinib-treated CLL. Study overall: Among patients, approximately 25 responded partially and 2 completely; around 14 then stayed remitted and some twelve progressed after median around 66 months. Points from the study as a whole: Clonality was higher at baseline than in age-matched healthy donors and tracked circulating CD8+ T-cell counts. Clonality rose at ibrutinib response, held steady in sustained remission, and fell toward baseline at progression.

Frozen PBMC stocks contributed around 2 micrograms of genomic DNA to the TCR beta libraries. CDR3 length: 14 residues. Germline CDR1 SGDLS, CDR2 YYNGEE. Trimming cost V 0 bases and J 2 bases, with 9 bases left between them. The source is a human donor with chronic lymphocytic leukemia. The V and J genes are TRBV9 and TRBJ2-7; D may correspond to TRBD1 or TRBD2 (6 bases each). The source was PBMCs, collected after 36 months of ibrutinib treatment. The CDR3 DNA follows: TGTGCCAGCAGCGTAGGGGGGGCCACCTACGAGCAGTACTTC. This codes for CASSVGGATYEQYF.